This entry is about one T cell receptor (beta chain). This specimen comes from a study of blood T cell repertoires in COVID-19. Study details: PBMCs, B-cell-depleted T cells, or T cells provided the cDNA or gDNA that made up the material.

Cohorts were determined from participant-reported clinical history. The CDR3 is 13 amino acids. CDR1 is GTSNPN, CDR2 SVGIG, per germline (reference sequence). Trimming at V came to 2 bases and at J to 7 bases, leaving 5 bases not matched to a gene. Sequencing was performed with immunoSEQ multiplex PCR; in TCRdb, only in-frame clones are kept and a portion is missing. The sample holds fewer than 400,000 clones, around 92% seen once. The sample was PBMCs or T cells enriched from blood (not recorded which). The TCR was taken from a woman in her twenties or thirties who had recovered from COVID-19. J is TRBJ1-5 and V is TRBV30, with 7 nucleotides matching TRBD1. The CDR3 region is CAWSRQGRQPQHF. CDR3 DNA: TGTGCCTGGAGTAGACAGGGTAGACAGCCCCAGCATTTT.